One and the same sample provided the 32 T cell receptor beta chains below, sequenced in a study of radiation and T cells in renal cell carcinoma. Time point reported: baseline pretreatment blood. Treatment of the sample: 15 Gy SBRT to primary tumor, nephrectomy 4 weeks later. Assay: immunoSEQ multiplex PCR; the TCRdb copy retains only in-frame clones and omits some. The sample yields 120,000 to 150,000 clones, 83% seen once. The sample here was blood, taken from a patient whose treatment included radiotherapy and nephrectomy. Receptor source: a woman aged 50 to 65 with renal cell carcinoma.

This clone has just a few counts. CDR3 amino acids: CASSAGQGGGNTIYF. CDR3 sequence (DNA): TGCGCCAGCAGCGCCGGACAGGGAGGTGGAAACACCATATATTTT. V is TRBV5-1 and J is TRBJ1-3; 8 nucleotides agree with TRBD1. Germline assignment: CDR1 SGHRS and CDR2 YFSETQ. J was trimmed by 3 bases and V by 4 bases; bases with no gene match: 6. This CDR3 has 15 residues.

This clone has more than one count but fewer than ten. This chain connects TRBV30 to TRBJ2-1; 8 nucleotides align to TRBD2. The J segment lost 6 bases and the V segment lost 2 bases, leaving 9 bases of the junction unmatched. This CDR3 contains 15 residues. Germline V lookup: CDR1 GTSNPN, CDR2 SVGIG (reference sequence). The CDR3 DNA reads as TGTGCCTGGAGTTCGGGGGGGTCCCTTTCCAATGAGCAGTTCTTC. This codes for CAWSSGGSLSNEQFF.

The chain employs TRBV5-6 and TRBJ2-7; D is unclear. This CDR3 has 12 amino acids. Germline CDR1 SGHDT, CDR2 YYEEEE. V gave up 1 base and J gave up 3 bases, with 5 bases separating them. Here the CDR3 DNA reads TGTGCCAGCAGCTTGCCTAACTACGAGCAGTACTTC. It specifies CASSLPNYEQYF.

This chain joins TRBV7-2 and TRBJ2-5; TRBD1 matches 8 bases. The CDR3 extends over 15 amino acids. Germline CDR1 and CDR2: SGHTA and FQGNSA. J gave up 7 bases and V 5 bases, and 12 bases lay outside the gene matches. CDR3 in amino acids: CASSTGQGVGGTQYF. The CDR3, as DNA: TGTGCCAGCAGCACCGGACAGGGCGTAGGGGGGACCCAGTACTTC.

V usage is TRBV4-2 and J usage is TRBJ2-4; the match to TRBD2 covers 14 bases. The CDR3 is made up of 16 amino acids. V gave up 3 bases and J gave up 6 bases; unmatched junction bases: 4. Germline CDR1 and CDR2: LGHNA and YNFKEQ. The CDR3 coding sequence is TGTGCCAGCAGCCAGGGACTAGCGGGGGAGGGAAACATTCAGTACTTC. Protein sequence: CASSQGLAGEGNIQYF.

This chain joins TRBV18 and TRBJ2-2; D call uncertain. The V end lost 2 bases, the J end lost 1 base, and 8 bases lay between the germline ends. CDR1 and CDR2 (germline): KGHSH, LQKENI. The CDR3 has 15 amino acids. The CDR3 bases are TGTGCCAGCTCACCATTGCAGTGGAACACCGGGGAGCTGTTTTTT. Protein product: CASSPLQWNTGELFF. The full variable domain, completed using reference TRBV18 and TRBJ2-2, is NAGVMQNPRHLVRRRGQEARLRCSPMKGHSHVYWYRQLPEEGLKFMVYLQKENIIDESGMPKERFSAEFPKEGPSILRIQQVVRGDSAAYFCASSPLQWNTGELFFGEGSRLTVL.

This chain's CDR3 is CASPDNEQFF. The CDR3 DNA reads TGTGCCAGTCCAGACAATGAGCAGTTCTTC. The chain couples TRBV2 to TRBJ2-1; D gene unclear. Per germline, CDR1 SNHLY and CDR2 FYNNEI. This CDR3 is 10 amino acids long. Trimming removed 9 bases at V and 5 bases at J, with 5 bases between. Together with reference TRBV2 and TRBJ2-1, the CDR3 gives the full variable domain: EPEVTQTPSHQVTQMGQEVILRCVPISNHLYFYWYRQILGQKVEFLVSFYNNEISEKSEIFDDQFSVERPDGSNFTLKIRSTKLEDSAMYFCASPDNEQFFGPGTRLTVL.

The chain links TRBV2 to TRBJ1-5; TRBD1 agrees at 8 bases. CDR1 and CDR2 (germline): SNHLY, FYNNEI. V was pared by 8 bases and J by 2 bases, with 5 bases of the junction left unmatched. The CDR3 has 14 amino acids. The CDR3 DNA follows: TGTGCCAGCGGGGTGACAGGGGGCAATCAGCCCCAGCATTTT. Amino acids: CASGVTGGNQPQHF.

This chain joins TRBV2 and TRBJ1-2; D gene unclear. CDR1 and CDR2 (germline): SNHLY, FYNNEI. The CDR3 contains 15 residues. Trimming took off 2 bases at V and 8 bases at J, with 18 bases between the two ends. The CDR3 region is CASSEYGVSGGGYTF. The CDR3, as DNA: TGTGCCAGCAGTGAATACGGGGTTTCGGGCGGAGGCTACACCTTC.

The chain uses TRBV14 and TRBJ2-5; D gene ambiguous. The V gene's germline CDR1 is SGHDN and CDR2 FVKESK. The CDR3 is 13 residues long. V lost 2 bases and J 2 bases, leaving 6 bases between the germline ends. CDR3: CASSQRLQETQYF. The CDR3 region has the DNA TGTGCCAGCAGCCAAAGACTTCAAGAGACCCAGTACTTC.

The CDR3 region is CASSYSRETQYF. CDR3 nucleotides: TGTGCCAGCAGTTACAGCCGGGAGACCCAGTACTTC. The chain couples TRBV25-1 to TRBJ2-5; no reliable D call. The CDR3 is made up of 12 amino acids. V was cut by 5 bases and J by 5 bases, with 9 bases left in between. The V gene's germline CDR1 is MGHDK and CDR2 SYGVNS.

This rearrangement joins TRBV25-1 to TRBJ2-1; D uncertain. Germline V CDR1 and CDR2: MGHDK, SYGVNS. V lost 1 base and J 5 bases, leaving 9 bases between the germline ends. This CDR3 comprises 14 residues. The DNA for the CDR3 is TGTGCCAGCAGTGAATCCTTGAACCACAATGAGCAGTTCTTC. Translating it yields CASSESLNHNEQFF.

The V and J genes are TRBV6-1 and TRBJ2-5; D possibly corresponds to TRBD2 (5 bases). Trimming pared 3 bases from V and 1 base from J, leaving 12 bases between. The CDR3 sequence is 15 residues long. Germline CDR1 reads MNHNS; CDR2 reads SASEGT. The DNA for the CDR3 is TGTGCCAGCAGTGACCGGAGGAATAGCCAAGAGACCCAGTACTTC. Its protein product is CASSDRRNSQETQYF.

The genes are TRBV4-2 and TRBJ1-4, with 7 bases identical to TRBD1. V gave up 4 bases and J gave up 4 bases; unmatched junction bases: 12. The CDR3 is made up of 17 amino acids. Looked up from germline, CDR1 is LGHNA and CDR2 is YNFKEQ. Here the CDR3 DNA reads TGTGCCAGCAGCCGGAGTCTAGCGGGACAGAATAATGAAAAACTGTTTTTT. It codes for CASSRSLAGQNNEKLFF.

The chain combines TRBV6-6 with TRBJ1-5; the D is unclear. This CDR3 is 13 amino acids long. The ends were cut back, 0 bases at V and 3 bases at J, with 3 bases in the middle. Germline CDR1 and CDR2: MNHNY and SVGAGI (reference sequence). DNA of the CDR3: TGTGCCAGCAGTTACTCGATCAATCAGCCCCAGCATTTT. As protein: CASSYSINQPQHF.

Regarding this clone: Different DNA sequences within this sample yield the same CDR3. This chain uses TRBV4-1 with TRBJ2-7, with D uncertain. Trimming cost V 0 bases and J 0 bases, with 12 bases left between them. The CDR3 runs to 16 residues. CDR1 and CDR2 from the germline V gene are MGHRA and YSYEKL. The DNA for the CDR3 is TGCGCCAGCAGCCAAGAGGGATCGGCCCGCTCCTACGAGCAGTACTTC. Protein sequence: CASSQEGSARSYEQYF.

The V gene is TRBV5-1, the J gene TRBJ2-7; no clear D gene. The germline V gene has CDR1 SGHRS and CDR2 YFSETQ. Between the trimmed V and J ends, which lost 0 bases and 3 bases, there was a span of 10 bases. The length of the CDR3 is 14 residues. DNA for the CDR3: TGCGCCAGCAGCTTGGAAGGGTCGGGCTACGAGCAGTACTTC. Translation: CASSLEGSGYEQYF.

This clone was counted only a few times. As DNA, the CDR3 is TGTGCCAGCAGTGCTAGGGTTACTAATTCACCCCTCCACTTT. Translated: CASSARVTNSPLHF. The V and J genes are TRBV6-1 and TRBJ1-6, with D unresolved. CDR3 length equals 14 residues. CDR1 and CDR2 from the germline V gene are MNHNS and SASEGT. V lost 4 bases, J lost 6 bases, and 10 bases lay in between.

This clone was seen once. The V call is TRBV7-2, the J call TRBJ1-1; D ambiguous. V was pared by 5 bases and J by 0 bases, with 19 bases between. The germline CDR1 and CDR2 sequences are SGHTA and FQGNSA. The CDR3 is made up of 17 amino acids. The CDR3 region has the DNA TGTGCCAGCAGCCACCCGAGGAGGGCCTCACTGAACACTGAAGCTTTCTTT. Translated: CASSHPRRASLNTEAFF.

This clone was seen at least ten times. V is TRBV7-2 and J is TRBJ2-5; no firm D call. Trimming took off 5 bases at V and 1 base at J, with 2 bases between the two ends. Germline V gene data show CDR1 as SGHTA and CDR2 as FQGNSA. The CDR3 extends over 11 amino acids. The CDR3 coding sequence is TGTGCCAGCAGCCCCCAAGAGACCCAGTACTTC. Its translation: CASSPQETQYF.

The chain joins TRBV7-2 to TRBJ2-7; D remains unclear. The germline V gene encodes CDR1 SGHTA and CDR2 FQGNSA. This CDR3 comprises 13 residues. Between the trimmed V and J ends, which lost 5 bases and 0 bases, there was a span of 8 bases. CDR3 sequence reads: CASSARASYEQYF. The CDR3 coding sequence is TGTGCCAGCAGCGCCCGGGCCTCCTACGAGCAGTACTTC.

The gene calls are TRBV6-9 and TRBJ1-2; D is ambiguous. The CDR3 is 13 residues long. V was cut by 1 base and J by 3 bases, with 6 bases left in between. Germline V gives CDR1 MNHGY, CDR2 SVAAGI. CDR3 DNA sequence: TGTGCCAGCAGTTATTGGCAGCACTATGGCTACACCTTC. This gives the protein CASSYWQHYGYTF.

The rearrangement uses TRBV19 and TRBJ1-5; D gene uncertain. The V end lost 3 bases, the J end lost 3 bases, and 12 bases lay between the germline ends. The CDR3 is 15 amino acids. Germline V gene lookup returns CDR1 LNHDA and CDR2 SQIVND (reference sequence). CDR3 DNA sequence: TGTGCCAGTAGTATCGGGTCTGTCATCAATCAGCCCCAGCATTTT. The encoded protein is CASSIGSVINQPQHF. The variable domain in full, with the rest retrieved from reference TRBV19 and TRBJ1-5, is DGGITQSPKYLFRKEGQNVTLSCEQNLNHDAMYWYRQDPGQGLRLIYYSQIVNDFQKGDIAEGYSVSREKKESFPLTVTSAQKNPTAFYLCASSIGSVINQPQHFGDGTRLSIL.

The chain carries TRBV5-4 and TRBJ2-3; 9 bases agree with TRBD1. Looked up from germline, CDR1 is SGHNT and CDR2 is YYREEE (reference sequence). The V gene end was trimmed by 3 bases and the J gene end by 0 bases; junction bases not matched to a gene: 5. CDR3 length equals 16 residues. The DNA for the CDR3 is TGTGCCAGCAGCTGGGGGGACAGGGCGAGCACAGATACGCAGTATTTT. Protein: CASSWGDRASTDTQYF.

The rearrangement joins TRBV19 to TRBJ1-2; D gene unclear. CDR3 size: 14 residues. In germline, CDR1 is LNHDA, CDR2 SQIVND (reference sequence). With 3 bases removed from V and 2 bases from J, the gap between germline ends came to 10 bases. CDR3 sequence (DNA): TGTGCCAGTAGTATTCCGGCTTTGAACTATGGCTACACCTTC. Its translation: CASSIPALNYGYTF.

The chain employs TRBV14 and TRBJ2-2; 7 bases agree with TRBD2. The CDR3 spans 15 residues. Germline V gene lookup returns CDR1 SGHDN and CDR2 FVKESK. V lost 5 bases, J lost 7 bases, and 10 bases stayed unmatched. CDR3 in DNA: TGTGCCAGCAGCGTAAGCGGGGTCCCCGGCGGGGAGCTGTTTTTT. Translation gives CASSVSGVPGGELFF. Complete variable domain (other parts from reference TRBV14 and TRBJ2-2): EAGVTQFPSHSVIEKGQTVTLRCDPISGHDNLYWYRRVMGKEIKFLLHFVKESKQDESGMPNNRFLAERTGGTYSTLKVQPAELEDSGVYFCASSVSGVPGGELFFGEGSRLTVL.

As concerns this clone: One junction end disagrees with the germline gene, perhaps due to a read error. CDR3 sequence: CSAGTGQDF. The CDR3 DNA is TGCAGCGCTGGGACAGGGCAAGATTTT. The chain uses TRBV29-1 and TRBJ2-3; TRBD1 matches 9 bases. CDR1 and CDR2 from the germline V gene are SQVTM and ANQGSEA. The CDR3 runs 9 residues.

Comments on this clone: Germline is not matched at one junction end, which may reflect a read error. The chain recombines TRBV5-4 with TRBJ1-1; TRBD1 matches 7 bases. Germline CDR1 reads SGHNT; CDR2 reads YYREEE (reference sequence). This CDR3 has 15 amino acids. CDR3: CASSQDGQGETEAFF. The CDR3 nucleotides are TGCGCCAGCAGCCAAGACGGCCAGGGGGAAACTGAAGCTTTCTTT.

This clone has just a few counts. The chain employs TRBV9 and TRBJ2-3, with 7 bases fitting TRBD1. The germline CDR1 and CDR2 sequences are SGDLS and YYNGEE. Unmatched junction bases numbered 15, after V lost 2 bases and J lost 12 bases. The CDR3 has 15 amino acids. In DNA form, the CDR3 reads TGTGCCAGCAGCGTCCGGGACAGTAGCACAGATCCCCAGTATTTT. Amino acids: CASSVRDSSTDPQYF.

DNA for the CDR3: TGTGCCAGCAGCCAGGGACAGGCATATAGCTACGAGCAGTACTTC. Amino acid sequence: CASSQGQAYSYEQYF. The chain has TRBV7-6 and TRBJ2-7, with 8 bases identical to TRBD1. J lost 3 bases, V lost 5 bases, and 9 bases had no gene match. This CDR3 region has 15 residues. Germline-derived CDR1 and CDR2 are SGHVS and FNYEAQ.

The chain carries TRBV4-3 and TRBJ2-5, with D perhaps TRBD2 (5 bases). This CDR3 has 15 amino acids. CDR1 LGHNA and CDR2 YSLEER come from the germline V gene. With 3 bases removed from V and 5 bases from J, the gap between germline ends came to 16 bases. The CDR3, as DNA: TGCGCCAGCAGCCAGGAGATGGGCCGGGGTGAGACCCAGTACTTC. This translates into CASSQEMGRGETQYF.

The V and J genes are TRBV30 and TRBJ1-6; 7 bases line up with TRBD1. Germline CDR1 and CDR2: GTSNPN and SVGIG (reference sequence). The CDR3 is made up of 14 amino acids. With 5 bases clipped from V and 5 bases from J, the junction kept 6 bases outside the gene matches. The CDR3 DNA is TGTGCCTGGCAGGGACAGACTGATAATTCACCCCTCCACTTT. Translating it yields CAWQGQTDNSPLHF. The full variable domain, with the rest looked up from reference TRBV30 and TRBJ1-6, is SQTIHQWPATLVQPVGSPLSLECTVEGTSNPNLYWYRQAAGRGLQLLFYSVGIGQISSEVPQNLSASRPQDRQFILSSKKLLLSDSGFYLCAWQGQTDNSPLHFGNGTRLTVT.